This TCR beta chain was sequenced for a study of blood T cell repertoires in COVID-19. Study-level information: From T cells, B-cell-depleted T cells, or PBMCs came the material, which was cDNA or gDNA.

The germline CDR1 and CDR2 sequences are SGDLS and YYNGEE. With V trimmed by 3 bases and J by 0 bases, 2 bases remained unmatched. The CDR3 has 15 residues. In the original analysis: Reference gene primer amplification in the assay estimated nucleated cell counts. Assay used: immunoSEQ multiplex PCR; TCRdb lists only in-frame clones, some missing. The DNA was the basis for D and trimming; V, J and clone size are from that table. The table shows a few hundred thousand clones, with nearly 90% occurring only once. The receptor comes from a woman in her 40s who had recovered from COVID-19. Sequencing input: peripheral blood. The chain recombines TRBV9 with TRBJ2-1; 8 nucleotides agree with TRBD2. CDR3 DNA: TGTGCCAGCAGCGCGGGGGGGAGCTCCTACAATGAGCAGTTCTTC. It specifies CASSAGGSSYNEQFF.